This T cell receptor (beta chain) was sequenced in a study of identical twins. Study-wide results and caveats: Analyses of zero insertions could, in part, be confounded by invariant MAIT and iNKT cells.

TCRdb reanalysed the 5' RACE reads using MiXCR and keeps one entry per CDR3 protein. The profile shows hundreds of thousands of distinct CDR3 sequences, approximately 20% of them singletons. The germline V gene has CDR1 SGHVS and CDR2 FNYEAQ. This CDR3 region has 15 residues. V lost 2 bases to trimming and J lost 0 bases, with 8 bases between them. Concerning this clonotype itself: Antigen unknown.

The same data also contributed to another study, on yellow fever vaccine responses in identical twins. That paper adds: Reportedly, the T cell response mounted by twins to vaccine seemed partly convergent, partly personalized.

Sequencing input: CD4+ T cells sorted from blood. V and J are TRBV7-6 and TRBJ2-1; D unresolved. The clonotype comes from a woman under 30 in good health. This CDR3 is CASSLNTGSYNEQFF. The CDR3, as DNA: TGTGCCAGCAGCTTAAACACCGGCTCCTACAATGAGCAGTTCTTC. The whole variable domain, remainder taken from reference TRBV7-6 and TRBJ2-1, is GAGVSQSPRYKVTKRGQDVALRCDPISGHVSLYWYRQALGQGPEFLTYFNYEAQQDKSGLPNDRFSAERPEGSISTLTIQRTEQRDSAMYRCASSLNTGSYNEQFFGPGTRLTVL.